The clone carrying this TCR beta chain occurred a few times. The PCR employed 60 Vbeta primers together with 13 Jbeta primers. In the authors' methods: In a later analysis, around 11 million of 83 million or so unique beta chains occurred in at least two donors. Sequencing used immunoSEQ multiplex PCR; TCRdb keeps in-frame clones, though not all of them. V and J calls and clone size follow that table, whereas D and trimming were derived from the DNA. The sample has around 150,000 clones; about 85% are singletons. This entry is derived from a study of cytomegalovirus exposure and HLA in healthy donors. About the research overall: Membership in the Caucasian-associated ancestry cluster was found for 75% to 90% of fewer than 450 genotyped donors.

This CDR3 comprises 15 residues. The V and J ends lost 5 bases and 11 bases, in that order; junction bases with no gene match: 9. Germline lookup yields CDR1 MNHEY and CDR2 SVGAGI. Sequenced: PBMCs. This clonotype was obtained from a young man in good health and CMV-seropositive. V gene TRBV6-5 combines with J gene TRBJ2-1; TRBD2 matches 13 bases. The CDR3 sequence: CASSPPSLAGGQQFF. In nucleotides, the CDR3 is TGTGCCAGCAGTCCACCGTCACTAGCGGGGGGGCAGCAGTTCTTC.